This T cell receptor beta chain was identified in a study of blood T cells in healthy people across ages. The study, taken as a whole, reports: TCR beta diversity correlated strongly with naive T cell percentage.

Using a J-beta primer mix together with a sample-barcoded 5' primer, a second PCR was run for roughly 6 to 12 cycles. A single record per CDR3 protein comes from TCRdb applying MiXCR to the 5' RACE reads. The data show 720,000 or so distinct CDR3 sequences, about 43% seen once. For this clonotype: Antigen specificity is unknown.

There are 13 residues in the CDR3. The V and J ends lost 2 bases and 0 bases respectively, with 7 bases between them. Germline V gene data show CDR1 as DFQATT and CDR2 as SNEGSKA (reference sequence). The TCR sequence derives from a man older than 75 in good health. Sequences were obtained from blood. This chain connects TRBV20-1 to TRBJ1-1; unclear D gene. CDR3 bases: TGCAGTGCTAGAACAAGGGTGAACACTGAAGCTTTCTTT. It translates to CSARTRVNTEAFF.